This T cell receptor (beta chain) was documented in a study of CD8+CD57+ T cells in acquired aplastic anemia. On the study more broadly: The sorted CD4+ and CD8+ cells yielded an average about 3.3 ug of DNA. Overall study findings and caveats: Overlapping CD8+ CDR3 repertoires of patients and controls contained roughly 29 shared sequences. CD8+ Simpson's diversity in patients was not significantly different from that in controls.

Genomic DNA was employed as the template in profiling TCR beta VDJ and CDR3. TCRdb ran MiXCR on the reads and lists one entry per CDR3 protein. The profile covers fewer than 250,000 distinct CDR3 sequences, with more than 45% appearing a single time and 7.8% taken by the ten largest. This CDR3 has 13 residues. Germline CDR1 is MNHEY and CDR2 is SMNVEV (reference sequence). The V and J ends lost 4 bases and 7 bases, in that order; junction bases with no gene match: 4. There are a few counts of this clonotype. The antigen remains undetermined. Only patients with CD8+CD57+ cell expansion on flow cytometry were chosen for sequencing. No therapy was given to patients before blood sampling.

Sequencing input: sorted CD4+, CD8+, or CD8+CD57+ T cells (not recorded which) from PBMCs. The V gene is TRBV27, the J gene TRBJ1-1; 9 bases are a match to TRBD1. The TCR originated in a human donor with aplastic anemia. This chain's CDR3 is CASSSTGGDEAFF. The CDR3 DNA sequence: TGTGCCAGCAGTTCGACAGGGGGAGATGAAGCTTTCTTT.